Following are 4 T cell receptor beta chains from one sample sequenced in a study of tissue T cells after allogeneic stem cell transplantation. Time point indicated: mouse harvest day 14 after allogeneic transplant. The graft held 10^6 splenic CD5+ T cells and 10^7 T-cell-depleted bone marrow cells. Produced via immunoSEQ multiplex PCR; TCRdb's table is partial and in-frame only. The sample contains approximately 3,000 clones, 43% of which appear only once. Specimen: gut tissue. These receptors originate from a female BALB/c mouse given C57BL/6 T cells with graft-versus-host disease after an allogeneic hematopoietic cell transplant.

This clone came up a few times. The germline and genes are mouse ones. The read comes to an end 1 residue before the CDR3 does, leaving the germline J gene to fill in the end. J is TRBJ2-1 and V is TRBV20, with TRBD2 matching over 9 bases. With V trimmed by 0 bases and J by 2 bases, 2 bases remained unmatched. The CDR3 is 15 amino acids. CDR1 and CDR2 from the germline V gene are GFQATS and STVNSAI. The sequenced part of the CDR3 DNA is TGTGGTGCTAGGGACTGGGGGGGTTACTATGCTGAGCAGTTC. Translation: CGARDWGGYYAEQF. In full, the CDR3 is CGARDWGGYYAEQFF.

Remarks on this clone: Mouse gene names and germline throughout. The read gets to within 1 residue of the CDR3 end, and the germline J gene fills in the rest. The chain links TRBV26 to TRBJ2-2; 11 bases fit TRBD2. The CDR3 has 14 residues. V lost 8 bases and J lost 2; bases outside the gene matches: 1. CDR1 is KGHPV and CDR2 is FQNQEV in the germline V gene (reference sequence). This chain's CDR3 is CASGDWGNTGQLYF. The DNA read from the CDR3 is TGTGCCAGCGGGGACTGGGGGAACACCGGGCAGCTCTAC. Together with reference TRBV26 and TRBJ2-2, the CDR3 gives the full variable domain: NSKVIQTPRYLVKGQGQKAKMRCIPEKGHPVVFWYQQNKNNEFKFLINFQNQEVLQQIDMTEKRFSAECPSNSPCSLEIQSSEAGDSALYLCASGDWGNTGQLYFGEGSKLTVL.

This clone turned up a few times. Mouse germline and gene names are used. Read data end 1 residue before the CDR3 end; the end is taken from the germline J gene. In the same sample, other DNA sequences code for this CDR3. The gene calls are TRBV3 and TRBJ2-7; 9 positions agree with TRBD2. The germline gives CDR1 SNHLY, CDR2 FYNGKV (reference sequence). The CDR3 contains 15 residues. With 2 bases clipped from V and 7 bases from J, the junction kept 9 bases outside the gene matches. CDR3 residues: CASSLFGGALVEQYF. CDR3 DNA (partial): TGTGCCAGCAGCTTATTTGGGGGGGCGCTAGTGGAACAGTAC.

This clone ranks as large. All gene names here are mouse names. The read finishes 1 residue shy of the CDR3 end, and the germline J gene is used to complete it. The rearrangement uses TRBV26 and TRBJ1-3; D uncertain. This CDR3 comprises 12 residues. The germline CDR1 and CDR2 sequences are KGHPV and FQNQEV (reference sequence). Trimming stripped 0 bases from V and 8 bases from J, with 5 bases between. The sequenced part of the CDR3 DNA is TGTGCCAGCAGTCTGTCGGGAGATACGCTCTAT. It codes for CASSLSGDTLY. The full CDR3 reads CASSLSGDTLYF. Complete variable domain (other parts from reference TRBV26 and TRBJ1-3): NSKVIQTPRYLVKGQGQKAKMRCIPEKGHPVVFWYQQNKNNEFKFLINFQNQEVLQQIDMTEKRFSAECPSNSPCSLEIQSSEAGDSALYLCASSLSGDTLYFGEGSRLIVV.